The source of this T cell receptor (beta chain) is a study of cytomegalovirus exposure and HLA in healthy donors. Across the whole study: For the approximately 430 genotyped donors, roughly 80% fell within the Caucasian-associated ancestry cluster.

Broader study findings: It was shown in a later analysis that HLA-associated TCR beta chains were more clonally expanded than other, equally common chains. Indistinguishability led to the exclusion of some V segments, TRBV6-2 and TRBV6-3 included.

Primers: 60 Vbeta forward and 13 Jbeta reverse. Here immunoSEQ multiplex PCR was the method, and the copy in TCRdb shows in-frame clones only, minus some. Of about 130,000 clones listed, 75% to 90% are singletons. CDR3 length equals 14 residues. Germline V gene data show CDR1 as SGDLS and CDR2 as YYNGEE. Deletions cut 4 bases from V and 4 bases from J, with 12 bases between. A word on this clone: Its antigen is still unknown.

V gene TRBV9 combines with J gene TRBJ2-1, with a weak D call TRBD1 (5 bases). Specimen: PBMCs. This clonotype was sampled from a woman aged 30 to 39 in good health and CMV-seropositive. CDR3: CASSSQGQYNEQFF. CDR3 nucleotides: TGTGCCAGCAGCTCCCAGGGCCAGTACAATGAGCAGTTCTTC.